This TCR beta chain was sequenced in a study of CD8 T cells in Susac syndrome. Peripheral blood CD8+ and CD4+ T cells were profiled by TCR beta sequencing. The study used healthy donors as controls matched for age and sex. FACS was used to enrich TEMRA cells, whereas the CD8+ and CD4+ T cells were obtained by negative isolation. The V gene end was trimmed by 1 base and the J gene end by 12 bases; junction bases not matched to a gene: 9. The germline V gene encodes CDR1 MNHEY and CDR2 SVGEGT. The length of the CDR3 is 14 residues. With random hexamers, about 0.5 to 1 ug RNA was reverse transcribed. TCR beta CDR3 was amplified by immunoSEQ multiplex PCR. This amplification extended across 54 Vbeta and 13 Jbeta segments. TCRdb re-analysed the immunoSEQ multiplex PCR reads in MiXCR, keeping a single row per CDR3 protein. The profile covers over 100,000 distinct CDR3 sequences, with about 93% appearing a single time and 0.11% to 0.15% taken by the ten largest.

The TCR was taken from a human donor in good health. The sample taken for sequencing was CD4+ T cells from PBMCs. V usage is TRBV6-2 or TRBV6-3 and J usage is TRBJ2-1; 7 nucleotides agree with TRBD2. The CDR3 nucleotides are TGTGCCAGCAGTTACTTATCGGCGGGAGACAGGCAGTTCTTC. It yields the protein CASSYLSAGDRQFF.